Below are 14 T cell receptor beta chains sequenced from a single sample in a study of control samples from healthy donors and cancer patients. The repertoire was sequenced with immunoSEQ multiplex PCR; TCRdb's copy has only in-frame clones and lacks some. The sample has over 65,000 clones, roughly 92% seen once. Source material: blood. Source of these receptors: a woman between 40 and 50 years old in good health.

The rearrangement joins TRBV6-5 to TRBJ1-6, with a tentative D call TRBD1 (5 bases). CDR1 MNHEY and CDR2 SVGAGI come from the germline V gene. The CDR3 sequence is 16 residues long. Trimming took off 2 bases at V and 8 bases at J, with 16 bases between the two ends. CDR3 amino acids: CASSYARGQGHSPLHF. DNA for the CDR3: TGTGCCAGCAGTTACGCCCGTGGGCAGGGACATTCACCCCTCCACTTT.

Remarks on this clone: This same CDR3 is encoded by further DNA sequences in the sample. The V call is TRBV9, the J call TRBJ2-5; 8 nucleotides line up with TRBD2. CDR1 is SGDLS, CDR2 YYNGEE, per germline. The CDR3 is made up of 16 amino acids. J was trimmed by 1 base and V by 0 bases; bases with no gene match: 5. CDR3 in DNA: TGTGCCAGCAGCGTAGGGCTAGCGGGCCTCCAAGAGACCCAGTACTTC. Translation: CASSVGLAGLQETQYF. Full variable domain (remainder filled in from reference TRBV9 and TRBJ2-5): DSGVTQTPKHLITATGQRVTLRCSPRSGDLSVYWYQQSLDQGLQFLIQYYNGEERAKGNILERFSAQQFPDLHSELNLSSLELGDSALYFCASSVGLAGLQETQYFGPGTRLLVL.

The V gene is TRBV18, the J gene TRBJ2-4; a weak D match, TRBD2 (5 bases). This CDR3 is 14 amino acids long. V lost 3 bases to trimming and J lost 0 bases, with 6 bases between them. Germline CDR1 and CDR2: KGHSH and LQKENI. The CDR3 sequence is CASSPAGAKNIQYF. Here the CDR3 DNA reads TGTGCCAGCTCACCGGCGGGAGCCAAAAACATTCAGTACTTC.

This clone was found a few times. V gene TRBV6-4 combines with J gene TRBJ1-6; D is perhaps TRBD1 (5 bases). Germline V gives CDR1 MRHNA, CDR2 SNTAGT. Trimming removed 3 bases at V and 7 bases at J, with 7 bases between. This CDR3 comprises 13 residues. CDR3 nucleotide sequence: TGTGCCAGCAGTGAAGCAGGGAATTCACCCCTCCACTTT. Protein sequence: CASSEAGNSPLHF.

This clone was observed once. This chain joins TRBV6-1 and TRBJ1-6, with a tentative D call TRBD1 (5 bases). The V end was cut by 1 base, the J end by 10 bases, with 14 bases between. This CDR3 comprises 15 residues. Germline-derived CDR1 and CDR2 are MNHNS and SASEGT. The CDR3 bases are TGTGCCAGCAGTGAAGTGGGGGGGTTGGAATCACCCCTCCACTTT. Translated: CASSEVGGLESPLHF.

This chain uses TRBV20-1 with TRBJ1-1; D is uncertain. The CDR3 extends over 11 amino acids. Germline V CDR1 and CDR2: DFQATT, SNEGSKA (reference sequence). Trimming removed 3 bases at V and 3 bases at J, with 5 bases between. This CDR3 reads CSASLHTEAFF. The CDR3, as DNA: TGCAGTGCTAGTCTGCACACTGAAGCTTTCTTT.

The chain employs TRBV19 and TRBJ2-3; 9 bases agree with TRBD2. V lost 7 bases, J lost 0 bases, and 2 bases stayed unmatched. The CDR3 spans 14 residues. Germline CDR1 reads LNHDA; CDR2 reads SQIVND (reference sequence). CDR3 sequence: CASMSGGSTDTQYF. The CDR3 nucleotides read TGTGCCAGTATGAGCGGGGGGAGCACAGATACGCAGTATTTT.

The chain employs TRBV15 and TRBJ2-3; no reliable D call. V was cut by 4 bases and J by 3 bases, with 14 bases left in between. The CDR3 covers 15 residues. Looked up from germline, CDR1 is LNHNV and CDR2 is YYDKDF (reference sequence). For the CDR3, the DNA is TGTGCCACCAGCACCCAGACAAGGCTGACAGATACGCAGTATTTT. Amino acids: CATSTQTRLTDTQYF.

The V call is TRBV7-9, the J call TRBJ2-7, with D uncertain. Germline CDR1 is SEHNR and CDR2 is FQNEAQ (reference sequence). The CDR3 extends over 12 amino acids. The V and J ends lost 5 bases and 4 bases respectively, with 9 bases between them. CDR3: CASSTHSYEQYF. Here the CDR3 DNA reads TGTGCCAGCAGCACCCATAGTTACGAGCAGTACTTC.

V is TRBV4-1 and J is TRBJ2-7; D possibly uses TRBD1 or TRBD2 (8 bases each). CDR3 size: 17 residues. Trimming took off 4 bases at V and 4 bases at J, with 23 bases between the two ends. Germline CDR1 and CDR2: MGHRA and YSYEKL. In nucleotides, the CDR3 is TGCGCCAGCAGCCTGGACAGGGAGAGGCTAGCGGGTTACGAGCAGTACTTC. It translates to CASSLDRERLAGYEQYF.

The J gene is TRBJ2-3, the V gene TRBV9; no clear D. The ends were cut back, 0 bases at V and 0 bases at J, with 8 bases in the middle. Germline V lookup: CDR1 SGDLS, CDR2 YYNGEE. This CDR3 is built from 15 residues. For the CDR3, the DNA is TGTGCCAGCAGCGTAGGGCTGACTAGCACAGATACGCAGTATTTT. This encodes CASSVGLTSTDTQYF.

The gene calls are TRBV11-2 and TRBJ2-7; D call uncertain. Germline V gene lookup returns CDR1 SGHAT and CDR2 FQNNGV. This CDR3 comprises 11 residues. The V end was cut by 2 bases, the J end by 7 bases, with 6 bases between. CDR3 protein: CASSLLGEQYF. CDR3 bases: TGTGCCAGCAGCTTACTCGGGGAGCAGTACTTC.

The chain carries TRBV5-1 and TRBJ1-1; a weak D match, TRBD1 (6 bases). With 4 bases removed from V and 6 bases from J, the gap between germline ends came to 10 bases. The CDR3 has 12 residues. Germline CDR1 SGHRS, CDR2 YFSETQ. CDR3 coding DNA: TGCGCCAGCAGCCTACAGGGTTCTGAAGCTTTCTTT. Amino acid sequence: CASSLQGSEAFF.

The chain recombines TRBV7-9 with TRBJ2-3; a weak D match, TRBD1 (5 bases). Germline V gene data show CDR1 as SEHNR and CDR2 as FQNEAQ (reference sequence). V was cut by 5 bases and J by 6 bases, with 15 bases left in between. CDR3 length: 14 amino acids. For the CDR3, the DNA is TGTGCCAGCAGCAAGACAGCTTACCTGGATACGCAGTATTTT. Protein: CASSKTAYLDTQYF.